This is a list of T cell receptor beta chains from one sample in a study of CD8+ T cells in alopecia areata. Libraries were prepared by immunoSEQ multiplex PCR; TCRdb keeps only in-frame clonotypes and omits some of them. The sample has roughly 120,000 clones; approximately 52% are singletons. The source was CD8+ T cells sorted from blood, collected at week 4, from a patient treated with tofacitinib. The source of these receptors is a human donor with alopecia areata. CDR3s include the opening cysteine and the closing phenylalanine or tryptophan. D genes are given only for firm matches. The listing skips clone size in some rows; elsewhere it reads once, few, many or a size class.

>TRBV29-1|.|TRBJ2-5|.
TGCAGCGTTGAAGTGGCGAATTCTCGTGAGACCCAGTACTTC
CSVEVANSRETQYF
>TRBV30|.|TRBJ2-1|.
TGTGCCTGGAGTGCTGGGGGACCGAGTGAGCAGTTCTTC
CAWSAGGPSEQFF
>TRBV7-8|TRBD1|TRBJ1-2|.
TGTGCCAGCAGCTTACGGGTGGACAGGGAGGGTGAAGGCTACACCTTC
CASSLRVDREGEGYTF
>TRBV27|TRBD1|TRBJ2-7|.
TGTGCCAGCAGTCTCCAGGGTAGGGCAGGGGGCCATCCAAGCTCCTACGAGCAGTACTTC
CASSLQGRAGGHPSSYEQYF
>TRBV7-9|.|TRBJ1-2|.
TGTGCCAGCAGCTCTGGGGGCAGGGAACATAACTATGGCTACACCTTC
CASSSGGREHNYGYTF
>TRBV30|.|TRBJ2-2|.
TGTGCCTGGAGACAGGGCGACACCGGGGAGCTGTTTTTT
CAWRQGDTGELFF
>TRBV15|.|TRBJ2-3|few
TGTGCCACCAGCAGAGGGGTTAGGACATCCAAGACAGATACGCAGTATTTT
CATSRGVRTSKTDTQYF
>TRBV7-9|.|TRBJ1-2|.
TGTGCCAGCAGCACCAAGGCATCTGGGAACTATGGCTACACCTTC
CASSTKASGNYGYTF
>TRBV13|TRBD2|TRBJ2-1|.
TGTGCCAGCAGCCGGACTAGCGCTTCCTACAATGAGCAGTTCTTC
CASSRTSASYNEQFF
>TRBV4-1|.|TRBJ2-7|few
TGCGCCAGCAGCCAAGAATTGGGCAGCTTCTCCTACGAGCAGTACTTC
CASSQELGSFSYEQYF
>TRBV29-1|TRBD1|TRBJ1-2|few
TGCAGCGTTGGAGAGCGAAGGGGGCTGAACTATGGCTACACCTTC
CSVGERRGLNYGYTF
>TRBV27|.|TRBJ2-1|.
TGTGCCAGCACCCTAGAGGATGAGCAGTTCTTC
CASTLEDEQFF
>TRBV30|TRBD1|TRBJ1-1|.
TGTGCCTGGAGCCTCCAGGGGGACACTGAAGCTTTCTTT
CAWSLQGDTEAFF
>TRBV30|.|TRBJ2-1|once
TGTGCCTGGGGTACTAGAGGGGATGAGCAGTTCTTC
CAWGTRGDEQFF
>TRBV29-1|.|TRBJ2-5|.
TGCAGCGTTGAGGGGGCGTTGGAGACCCAGTACTTC
CSVEGALETQYF
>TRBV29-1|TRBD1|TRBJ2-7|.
TGCAGCGTTCTAACAGGGGGCTCCTACGAGCAGTACTTC
CSVLTGGSYEQYF
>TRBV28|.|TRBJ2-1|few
TGTGCCAGCAGCACCGGGACCCCGGGCTACAATGAGCAGTTCTTC
CASSTGTPGYNEQFF
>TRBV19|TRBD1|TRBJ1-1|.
TGTGCCAGTAGTCCAGGGGGGACTGAAGCTTTCTTT
CASSPGGTEAFF
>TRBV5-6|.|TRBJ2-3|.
TGTGCCAGCAGGCAAACAGGGGCGGGGACAGATACGCAGTATTTT
CASRQTGAGTDTQYF
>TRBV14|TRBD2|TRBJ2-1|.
TGTGCCAGCAGCCAAGAGAACCTCCTAGTGGCTAGCGGGTTGAATGAGCAGTTCTTC
CASSQENLLVASGLNEQFF
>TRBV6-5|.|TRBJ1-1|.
TGTGCCAGCAGTTACTCGCGGGAAAGGCCCACTGAAGCTTTCTTT
CASSYSRERPTEAFF
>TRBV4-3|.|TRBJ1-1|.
TGCGCCAGCAGCCAAGTTGGCACAGGGCCTTATGAAGCTTTCTTT
CASSQVGTGPYEAFF
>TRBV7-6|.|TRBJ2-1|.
TGTGCCAGCAGCGCCGGAGGGGATGAGCAGTTCTTC
CASSAGGDEQFF
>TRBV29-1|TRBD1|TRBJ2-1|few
TGCAGCGTTGGTGGGACAGAGACCTCCTACAATGAGCAGTTCTTC
CSVGGTETSYNEQFF
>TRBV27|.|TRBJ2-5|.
TGTGCCAGCAGCCCCCCGCGCCAAGCGGAGACCCAGTACTTC
CASSPPRQAETQYF
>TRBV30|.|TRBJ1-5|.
TGTGCCTGGAAAGACAATCAGCCCCAGCATTTT
CAWKDNQPQHF
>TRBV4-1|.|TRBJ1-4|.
TGCGCCAGCAGCCAAGAGATTGGTGAAAAACTGTTTTTT
CASSQEIGEKLFF
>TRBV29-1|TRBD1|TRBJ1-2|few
TGCAGCGTTGTGGAGACAGGGAACGGCTACACCTTC
CSVVETGNGYTF
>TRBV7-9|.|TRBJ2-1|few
TGTGCCAGCAGCTTAGCGAGGGGCGATGAGCAGTTCTTC
CASSLARGDEQFF
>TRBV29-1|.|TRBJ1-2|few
TGCAGCGCAACAGGAGTCTATGGCTACACCTTC
CSATGVYGYTF
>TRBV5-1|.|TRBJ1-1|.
TGCGCCAGCAGCCATTCACAGAGGCCTGGCACTGAAGCTTTCTTT
CASSHSQRPGTEAFF
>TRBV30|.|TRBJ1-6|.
TGTGCCTGGCGGGACCCGAGCTCCTATAATTCACCCCTCCACTTT
CAWRDPSSYNSPLHF
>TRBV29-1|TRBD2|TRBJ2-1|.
TGCAGCGTTTCCAAGCGGGGGGTCTACAATGAGCAGTTCTTC
CSVSKRGVYNEQFF
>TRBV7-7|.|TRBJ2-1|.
TGTGCTAGCAGCTTAGGCCCGAGCTCCTACAATGAGCAGTTCTTC
CASSLGPSSYNEQFF
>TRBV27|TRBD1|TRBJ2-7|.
TGTGCCAGCAGTCCCACAGGGGGCTCGGGGGAGCAGTACTTC
CASSPTGGSGEQYF
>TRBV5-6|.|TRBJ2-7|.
TGTGCCAGCAGCTTGGACCATATCTACGAGCAGTACTTC
CASSLDHIYEQYF
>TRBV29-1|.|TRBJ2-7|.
TGCAGCGTTGGGGGCACGGGGGCCTTACAATACGAGCAGTACTTC
CSVGGTGALQYEQYF
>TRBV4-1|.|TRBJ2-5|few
TGCGCCAGCAGCCCAACGGCGGCCCAAGAGACCCAGTACTTC
CASSPTAAQETQYF
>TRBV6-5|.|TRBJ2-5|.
TGTGCCAGCAGTTACCAGGGCTACCGCCAAGAGACCCAGTACTTC
CASSYQGYRQETQYF
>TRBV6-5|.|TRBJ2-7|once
TGTGCCAGCAGTTTTAGCGCGGGGACCTACGAGCAGTACTTC
CASSFSAGTYEQYF
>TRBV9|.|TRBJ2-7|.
TGTGCCAGCAGCGTAGAGGACAGCCCCCTAGGCGAGCAGTACTTC
CASSVEDSPLGEQYF
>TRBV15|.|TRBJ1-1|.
TGTGCCACCAGCGTACCGGGACTCGGGAACACTGAAGCTTTCTTT
CATSVPGLGNTEAFF
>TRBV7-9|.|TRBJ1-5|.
TGTGCCAGCAGCTTAGTCCCACAGGGCGCTGGCAAAGAGGGTCAGCCCCAGCATTTT
CASSLVPQGAGKEGQPQHF
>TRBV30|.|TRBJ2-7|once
TGTGCCTGGAGTGTTGATAGGGAAAGCGAGCAGTACTTC
CAWSVDRESEQYF
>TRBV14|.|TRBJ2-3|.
TGTGCCAGCAGCCAAGGTCCCTCAGATACGCAGTATTTT
CASSQGPSDTQYF
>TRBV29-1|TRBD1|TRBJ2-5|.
TGCAGCGTTGAAGAAGCTCAGGGGACAGGCCAAGAGACCCAGTACTTC
CSVEEAQGTGQETQYF
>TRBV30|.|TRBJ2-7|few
TGTGCCTGGAGTTCAGGGGACCCCTACGAGCAGTACTTC
CAWSSGDPYEQYF
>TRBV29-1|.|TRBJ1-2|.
TGCAGCGTTGAGAGTGGAGGCTACACCTTC
CSVESGGYTF
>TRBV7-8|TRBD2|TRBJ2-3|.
TGTGCCAGCAGCTCGGGGACTAGCGAGAACACAGATACGCAGTATTTT
CASSSGTSENTDTQYF
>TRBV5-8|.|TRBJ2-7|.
TGTGCCAGCAGCCTATTATCGGGCGATAGGATAGTATCAGGATACGAGCAGTACTTC
CASSLLSGDRIVSGYEQYF
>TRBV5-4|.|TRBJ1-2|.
TGTGCCAGCAGGCTCCAAACCAGCCCTCGGGATGGCTACACCTTC
CASRLQTSPRDGYTF
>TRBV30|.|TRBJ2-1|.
TGTGCCTGGAGTGAGGGAATTGGATACAATGAGCAGTTCTTC
CAWSEGIGYNEQFF